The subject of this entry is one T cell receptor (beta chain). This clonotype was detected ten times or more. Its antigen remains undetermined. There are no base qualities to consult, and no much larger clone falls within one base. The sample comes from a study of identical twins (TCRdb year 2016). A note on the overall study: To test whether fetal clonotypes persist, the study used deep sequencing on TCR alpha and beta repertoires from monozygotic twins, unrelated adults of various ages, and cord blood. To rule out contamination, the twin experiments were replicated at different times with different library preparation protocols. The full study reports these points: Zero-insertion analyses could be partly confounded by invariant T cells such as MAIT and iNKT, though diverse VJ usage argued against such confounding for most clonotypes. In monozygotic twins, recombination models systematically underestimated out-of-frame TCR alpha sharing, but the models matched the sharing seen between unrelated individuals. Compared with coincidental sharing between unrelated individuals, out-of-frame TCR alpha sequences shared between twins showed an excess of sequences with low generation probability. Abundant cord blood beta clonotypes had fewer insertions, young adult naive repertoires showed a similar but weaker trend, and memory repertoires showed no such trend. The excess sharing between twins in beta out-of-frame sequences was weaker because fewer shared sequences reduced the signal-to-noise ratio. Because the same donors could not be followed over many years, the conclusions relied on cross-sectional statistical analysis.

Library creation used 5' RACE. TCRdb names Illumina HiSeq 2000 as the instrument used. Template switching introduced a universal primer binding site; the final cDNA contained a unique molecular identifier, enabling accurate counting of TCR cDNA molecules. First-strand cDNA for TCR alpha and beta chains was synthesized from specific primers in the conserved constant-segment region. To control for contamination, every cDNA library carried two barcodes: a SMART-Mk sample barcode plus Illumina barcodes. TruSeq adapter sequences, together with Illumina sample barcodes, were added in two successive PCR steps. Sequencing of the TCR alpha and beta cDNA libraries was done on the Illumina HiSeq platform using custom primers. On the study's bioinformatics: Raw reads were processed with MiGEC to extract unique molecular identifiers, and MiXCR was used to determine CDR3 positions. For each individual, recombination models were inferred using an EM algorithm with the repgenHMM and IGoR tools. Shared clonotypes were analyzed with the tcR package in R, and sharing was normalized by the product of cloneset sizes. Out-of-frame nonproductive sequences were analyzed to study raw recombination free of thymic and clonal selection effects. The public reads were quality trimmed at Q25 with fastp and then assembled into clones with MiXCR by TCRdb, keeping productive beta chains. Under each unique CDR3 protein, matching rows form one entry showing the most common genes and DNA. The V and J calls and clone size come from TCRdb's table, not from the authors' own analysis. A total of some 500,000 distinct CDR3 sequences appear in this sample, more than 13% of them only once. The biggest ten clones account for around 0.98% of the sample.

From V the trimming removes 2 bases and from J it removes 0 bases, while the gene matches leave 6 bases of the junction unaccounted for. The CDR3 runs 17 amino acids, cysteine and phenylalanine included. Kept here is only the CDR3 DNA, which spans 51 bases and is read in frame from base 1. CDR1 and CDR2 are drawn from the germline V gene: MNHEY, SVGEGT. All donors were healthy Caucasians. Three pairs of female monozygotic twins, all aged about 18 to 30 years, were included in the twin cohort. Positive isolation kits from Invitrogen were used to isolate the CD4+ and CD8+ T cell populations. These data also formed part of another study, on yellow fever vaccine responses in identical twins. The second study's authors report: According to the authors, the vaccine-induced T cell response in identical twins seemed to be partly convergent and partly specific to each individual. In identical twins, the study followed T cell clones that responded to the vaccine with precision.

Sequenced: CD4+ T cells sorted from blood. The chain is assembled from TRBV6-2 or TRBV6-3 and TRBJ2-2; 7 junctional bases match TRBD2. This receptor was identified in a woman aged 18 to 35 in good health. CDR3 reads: CASSYGTTITNTGELFF. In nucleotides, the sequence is TGTGCCAGCAGTTACGGGACTACTATCACGAACACCGGGGAGCTGTTTTTT.